A single sample is the source of the 6 T cell receptor beta chains below, sequenced in a study of cytomegalovirus exposure and HLA in healthy donors. This PCR relied on a set of 60 Vbeta primers and 13 Jbeta primers. Produced via immunoSEQ multiplex PCR; TCRdb's table is partial and in-frame only. The sample has some 110,000 clones; around 69% are singletons. Input material: PBMCs. The receptor set was obtained from a man in his forties or fifties in good health and CMV-seropositive.

This chain links TRBV7-9 with TRBJ2-7, with 12 bases aligning to TRBD1. The CDR3 is made up of 13 amino acids. V shed 3 bases and J 6 bases; nucleotides not matched to a gene: 0. Germline-derived CDR1 and CDR2 are SEHNR and FQNEAQ (reference sequence). The chain's CDR3 is CASSLGQGAEQYF. The CDR3 region has the DNA TGTGCCAGCAGCTTGGGACAGGGGGCCGAGCAGTACTTC.

The CDR3 DNA reads as TGTGCCAGCAGCTTGGCCGAGACAGGGACCACTGAAGCTTTCTTT. Amino acid sequence: CASSLAETGTTEAFF. J is TRBJ1-1 and V is TRBV5-4; TRBD1 agrees at 7 bases. There are 15 residues in the CDR3. The V and J ends lost 0 bases and 4 bases, in that order; junction bases with no gene match: 6. Germline V gene lookup returns CDR1 SGHNT and CDR2 YYREEE (reference sequence).

This clone was seen only a few times. J is TRBJ1-2 and V is TRBV7-9; no definite D call. V was pared by 0 bases and J by 12 bases, with 20 bases between. The CDR3 spans 15 residues. Germline lookup yields CDR1 SEHNR and CDR2 FQNEAQ (reference sequence). The CDR3 DNA reads as TGTGCCAGCAGCTTAGCACGGGCTCTGCCCGAGCGGCACACCTTC. Its protein product is CASSLARALPERHTF. The whole variable domain, filled in from reference TRBV7-9 and TRBJ1-2, reads DTGVSQNPRHKITKRGQNVTFRCDPISEHNRLYWYRQTLGQGPEFLTYFQNEAQLEKSRLLSDRFSAERPKGSFSTLEIQRTEQGDSAMYLCASSLARALPERHTFGSGTRLTVV.

The chain links TRBV11-2 to TRBJ1-1; 9 bases are shared with TRBD1. This CDR3 spans 15 amino acids. Germline values: CDR1 SGHAT, CDR2 FQNNGV. V was clipped by 5 bases and J by 3 bases; unmatched bases: 7. The chain's CDR3 is CASSRDREGDTEAFF. The CDR3 DNA reads TGTGCCAGCAGCCGGGACAGGGAAGGGGACACTGAAGCTTTCTTT.

The V call is TRBV27, the J call TRBJ1-1; a possible D gene is TRBD1 (5 bases). CDR1 is MNHEY and CDR2 is SMNVEV in the germline V gene (reference sequence). V was cut by 2 bases and J by 4 bases, with 14 bases left in between. The CDR3 covers 15 residues. The CDR3 coding sequence is TGTGCCAGCAGTTTAGCCAGCCCGGGGGGCACTGAAGCTTTCTTT. Protein product: CASSLASPGGTEAFF.

Written as DNA, the CDR3 is TGTGCCAGCAGTTCCGGACTAGCGGGACCCGCGGAGCAGTACTTC. This translates into CASSSGLAGPAEQYF. The chain joins TRBV6-6 to TRBJ2-7; 12 bases are a match to TRBD2. V gave up 4 bases and J gave up 7 bases; unmatched junction bases: 8. CDR1 and CDR2 (germline): MNHNY, SVGAGI (reference sequence). The CDR3 extends over 15 amino acids.